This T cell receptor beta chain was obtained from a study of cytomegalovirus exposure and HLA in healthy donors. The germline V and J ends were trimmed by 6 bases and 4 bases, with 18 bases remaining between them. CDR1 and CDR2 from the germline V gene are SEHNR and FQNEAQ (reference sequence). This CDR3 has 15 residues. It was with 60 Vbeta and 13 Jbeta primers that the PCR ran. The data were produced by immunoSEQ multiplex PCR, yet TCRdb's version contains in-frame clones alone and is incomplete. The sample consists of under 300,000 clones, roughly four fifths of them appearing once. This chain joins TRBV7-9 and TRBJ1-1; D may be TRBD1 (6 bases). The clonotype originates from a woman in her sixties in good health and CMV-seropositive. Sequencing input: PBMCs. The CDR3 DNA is TGTGCCAGCAGTTGGGGAGGGGGGGGTGGCACTGAAGCTTTCTTT. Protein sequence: CASSWGGGGGTEAFF.